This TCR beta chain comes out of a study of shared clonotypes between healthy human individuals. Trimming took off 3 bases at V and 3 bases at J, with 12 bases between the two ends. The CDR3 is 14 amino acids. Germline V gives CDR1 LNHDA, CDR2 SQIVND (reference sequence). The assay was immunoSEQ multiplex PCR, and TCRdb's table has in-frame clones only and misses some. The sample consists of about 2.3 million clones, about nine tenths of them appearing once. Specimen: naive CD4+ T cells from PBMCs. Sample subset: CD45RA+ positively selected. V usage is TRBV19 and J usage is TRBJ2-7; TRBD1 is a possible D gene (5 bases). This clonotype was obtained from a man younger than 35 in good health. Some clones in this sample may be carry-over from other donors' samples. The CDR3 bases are TGTGCCAGTAGTATGAGGCAGGGAATCTACGAGCAGTACTTC. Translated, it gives CASSMRQGIYEQYF.